This TCR beta chain was sequenced for a study of cytotoxic CD8 clonotypes in ibrutinib-treated CLL. About the research overall: By median roughly 69 months, roughly twelve had progressed and about 15 stayed remitted; responses had been 2 complete and some 24 partial. Study-wide results and limits: Higher clonality was seen at ibrutinib response and a return toward baseline at progression.

Deep sequencing aimed at 1 in 200,000 to 1 in 1 million T cells' resolution. The data were produced by immunoSEQ multiplex PCR, yet TCRdb's version contains in-frame clones alone and is incomplete. Of 330,000 or so clones in the sample, roughly 67% were seen once. Note on this clone: Antigen specificity is unknown.

With 6 bases clipped from V and 6 bases from J, the junction kept 10 bases outside the gene matches. This CDR3 spans 15 amino acids. Germline values: CDR1 MNHEY, CDR2 SVGAGI. PBMCs were cryopreserved, and roughly 2.2 micrograms of genomic DNA from them went into TCR beta libraries. The gene calls are TRBV6-5 and TRBJ2-3, with TRBD2 identical over 9 bases. Specimen: PBMCs, collected after 36 months of ibrutinib treatment. The source of this sequence is a human donor with chronic lymphocytic leukemia. In nucleotides, the CDR3 is TGTGCCAGCAGCCCCACGGTAGCGGGAGTGGATACGCAGTATTTT. Translated: CASSPTVAGVDTQYF.